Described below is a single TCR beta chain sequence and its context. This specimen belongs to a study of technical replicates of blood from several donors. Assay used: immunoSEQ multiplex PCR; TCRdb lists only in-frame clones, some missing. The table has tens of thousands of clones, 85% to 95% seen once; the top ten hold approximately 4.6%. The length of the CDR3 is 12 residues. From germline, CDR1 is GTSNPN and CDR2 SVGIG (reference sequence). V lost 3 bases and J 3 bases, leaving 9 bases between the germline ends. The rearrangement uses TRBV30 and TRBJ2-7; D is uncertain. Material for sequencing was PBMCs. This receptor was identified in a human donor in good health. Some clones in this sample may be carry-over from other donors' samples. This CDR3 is CAWSRENYEQYF. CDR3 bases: TGTGCCTGGAGCCGCGAAAACTACGAGCAGTACTTC.